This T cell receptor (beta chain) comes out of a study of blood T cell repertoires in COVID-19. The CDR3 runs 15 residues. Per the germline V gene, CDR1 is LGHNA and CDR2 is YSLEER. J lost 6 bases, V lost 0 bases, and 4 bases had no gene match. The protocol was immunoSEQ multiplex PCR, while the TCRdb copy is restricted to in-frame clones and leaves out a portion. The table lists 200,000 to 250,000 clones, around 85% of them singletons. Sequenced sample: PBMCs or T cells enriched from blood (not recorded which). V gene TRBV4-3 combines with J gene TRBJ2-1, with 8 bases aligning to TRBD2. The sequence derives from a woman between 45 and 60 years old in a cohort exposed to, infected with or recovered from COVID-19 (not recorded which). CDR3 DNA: TGCGCCAGCAGCCAAGATCAGCGGGGGCTCAATGAGCAGTTCTTC. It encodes CASSQDQRGLNEQFF.